The present TCR beta chain was sequenced within a study of T cell responses to AZD1222 COVID-19 vaccine. Across the whole study: Second-dose timings of about 4 or about 12 weeks were pooled.

Findings and caveats of the study: Spike-specific TCR breadth and depth both grew after two AZD1222 doses. Donor demographics were predominantly white British with a female majority; clonal diversity may be underestimated. Targeting of unmutated variant regions was reportedly seen in nearly half of spike-specific TCRs.

Clones were read by immunoSEQ multiplex PCR, and TCRdb kept only the in-frame ones, dropping some. This sample has under 130,000 clones; 82% occur once, and the top ten carry 4% to 6%. In the case of this clone: What it binds is not known.

The specimen was peripheral blood, collected on day 0 of AZD1222 vaccination. The origin of this receptor is an adult in good health.

CDR3 DNA: TGTGCCAGTAGTATAGGTAGGGGACGGCACAATTCACCCCTCCACTTT. Its translation: CASSIGRGRHNSPLHF. The V gene is TRBV19, the J gene TRBJ1-6, with a possible D match to TRBD1 (5 bases). V was shortened by 1 base and J by 7 bases, with 14 bases between the two germline ends. The CDR3 sequence is 16 residues long. The germline gives CDR1 LNHDA, CDR2 SQIVND (reference sequence).